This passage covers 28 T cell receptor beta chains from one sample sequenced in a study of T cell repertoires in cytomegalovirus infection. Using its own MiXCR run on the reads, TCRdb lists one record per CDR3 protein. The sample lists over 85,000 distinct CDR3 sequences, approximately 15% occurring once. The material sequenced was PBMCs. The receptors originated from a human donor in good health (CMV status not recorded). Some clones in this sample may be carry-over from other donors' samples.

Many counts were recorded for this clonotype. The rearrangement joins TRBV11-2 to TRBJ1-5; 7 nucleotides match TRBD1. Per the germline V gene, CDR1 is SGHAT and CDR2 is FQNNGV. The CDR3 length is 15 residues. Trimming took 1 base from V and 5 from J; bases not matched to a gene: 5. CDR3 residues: CASSLGQGPHQPQHF. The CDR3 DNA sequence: TGTGCCAGCAGCTTAGGACAGGGACCCCATCAGCCCCAGCATTTT.

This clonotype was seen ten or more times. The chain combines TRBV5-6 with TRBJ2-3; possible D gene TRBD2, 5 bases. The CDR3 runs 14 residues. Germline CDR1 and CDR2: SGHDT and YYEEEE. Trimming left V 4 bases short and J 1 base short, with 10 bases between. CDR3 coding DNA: TGTGCCAGCAGCACGGGGTCCCGCACAGATACGCAGTATTTT. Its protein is CASSTGSRTDTQYF.

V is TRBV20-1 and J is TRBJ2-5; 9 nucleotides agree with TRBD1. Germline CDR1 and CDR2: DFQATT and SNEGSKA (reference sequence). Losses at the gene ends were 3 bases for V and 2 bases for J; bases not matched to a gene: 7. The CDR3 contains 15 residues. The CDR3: CSARLGQGSQETQYF. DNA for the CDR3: TGCAGTGCTAGGTTGGGACAGGGTAGTCAAGAGACCCAGTACTTC.

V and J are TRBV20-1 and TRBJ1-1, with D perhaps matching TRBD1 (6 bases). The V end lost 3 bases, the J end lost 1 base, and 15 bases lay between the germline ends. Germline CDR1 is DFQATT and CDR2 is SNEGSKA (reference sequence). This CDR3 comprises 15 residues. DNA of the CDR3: TGCAGTGCTAGGGACGAAGGGGGGACGAACACTGAAGCTTTCTTT. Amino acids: CSARDEGGTNTEAFF.

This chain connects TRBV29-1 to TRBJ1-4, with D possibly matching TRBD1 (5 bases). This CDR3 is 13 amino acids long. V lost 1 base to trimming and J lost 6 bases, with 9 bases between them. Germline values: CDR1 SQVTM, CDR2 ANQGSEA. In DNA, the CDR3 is TGCAGCGTTGAAGGGTCGGGGGATGAAAAACTGTTTTTT. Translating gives CSVEGSGDEKLFF.

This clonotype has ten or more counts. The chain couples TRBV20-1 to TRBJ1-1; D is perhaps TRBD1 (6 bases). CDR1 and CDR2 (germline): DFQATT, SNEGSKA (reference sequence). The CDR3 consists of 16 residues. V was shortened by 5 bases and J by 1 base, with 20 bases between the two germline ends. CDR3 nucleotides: TGCAGTGCTGCCGTCGGGACATCACAAGGGAACACTGAAGCTTTCTTT. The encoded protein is CSAAVGTSQGNTEAFF.

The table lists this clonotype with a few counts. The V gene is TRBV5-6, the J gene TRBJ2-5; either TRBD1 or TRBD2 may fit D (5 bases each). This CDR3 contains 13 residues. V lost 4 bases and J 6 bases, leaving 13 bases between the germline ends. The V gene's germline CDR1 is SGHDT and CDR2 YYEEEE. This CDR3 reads CASSPDQGQTQYF. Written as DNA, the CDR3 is TGTGCCAGCAGCCCGGACCAGGGACAGACCCAGTACTTC.

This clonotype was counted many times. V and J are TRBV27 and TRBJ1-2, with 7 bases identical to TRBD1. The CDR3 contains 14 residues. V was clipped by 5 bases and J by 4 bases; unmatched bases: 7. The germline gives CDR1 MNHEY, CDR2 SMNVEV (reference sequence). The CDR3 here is CASSLRTGIYGYTF. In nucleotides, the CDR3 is TGTGCCAGCAGTCTCCGGACAGGCATCTATGGCTACACCTTC.

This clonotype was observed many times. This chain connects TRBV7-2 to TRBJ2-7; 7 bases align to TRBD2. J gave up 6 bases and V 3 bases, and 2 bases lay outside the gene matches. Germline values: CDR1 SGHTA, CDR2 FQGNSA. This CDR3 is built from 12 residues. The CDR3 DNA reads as TGTGCCAGCAGCTTTTGGGGGGGCGAGCAGTACTTC. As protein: CASSFWGGEQYF.

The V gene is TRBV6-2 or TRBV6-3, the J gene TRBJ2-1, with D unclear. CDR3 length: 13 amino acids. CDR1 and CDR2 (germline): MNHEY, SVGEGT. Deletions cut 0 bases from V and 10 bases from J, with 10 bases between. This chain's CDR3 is CASSYSSRGEQFF. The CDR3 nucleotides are TGTGCCAGCAGTTACTCTTCTCGCGGCGAGCAGTTCTTC.

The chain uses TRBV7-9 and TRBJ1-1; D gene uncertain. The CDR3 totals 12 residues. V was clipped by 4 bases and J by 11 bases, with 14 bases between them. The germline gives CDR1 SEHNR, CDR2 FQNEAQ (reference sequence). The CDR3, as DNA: TGTGCCAGCAGCTACGACTGGAACGGTGCTTTCTTT. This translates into CASSYDWNGAFF.

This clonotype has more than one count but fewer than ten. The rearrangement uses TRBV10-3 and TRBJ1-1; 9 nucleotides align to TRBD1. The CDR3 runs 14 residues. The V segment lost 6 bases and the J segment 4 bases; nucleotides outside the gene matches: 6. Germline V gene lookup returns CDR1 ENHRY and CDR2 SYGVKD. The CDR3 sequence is CAIRGTGSTTEAFF. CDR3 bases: TGTGCCATCAGGGGGACAGGGAGTACCACTGAAGCTTTCTTT.

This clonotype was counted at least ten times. The CDR3 protein is CASPPDSAFYGYTF. Written as DNA, the CDR3 is TGTGCCAGCCCACCTGACAGCGCCTTCTATGGCTACACCTTC. The chain has TRBV7-2 and TRBJ1-2, with D maybe TRBD1 (5 bases). The CDR3 extends over 14 amino acids. V was shortened by 8 bases and J by 4 bases, with 17 bases between the two germline ends. Germline-derived CDR1 and CDR2 are SGHTA and FQGNSA. The full variable domain, its missing parts supplied by reference TRBV7-2 and TRBJ1-2, is GAGVSQSPSNKVTEKGKDVELRCDPISGHTALYWYRQSLGQGLEFLIYFQGNSAPDKSGLPSDRFSAERTGGSVSTLTIQRTQQEDSAVYLCASPPDSAFYGYTFGSGTRLTVV.

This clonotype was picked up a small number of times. The CDR3 DNA reads as TGCAGTGCTAGAGATCGGACAGGGGGCAAGTTCACTGAAGCTTTCTTT. As protein: CSARDRTGGKFTEAFF. V gene TRBV20-1 combines with J gene TRBJ1-1, with 11 positions matching TRBD1. Germline values: CDR1 DFQATT, CDR2 SNEGSKA (reference sequence). The V gene end was trimmed by 0 bases and the J gene end by 4 bases; junction bases not matched to a gene: 7. The CDR3 has 16 amino acids.

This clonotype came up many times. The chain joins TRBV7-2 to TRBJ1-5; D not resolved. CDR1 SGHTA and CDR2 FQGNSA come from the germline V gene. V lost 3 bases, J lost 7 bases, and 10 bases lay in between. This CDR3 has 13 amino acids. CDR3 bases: TGTGCCAGCAGCTTGCAGGTTGGGCAGCCCCAGCATTTT. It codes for CASSLQVGQPQHF.

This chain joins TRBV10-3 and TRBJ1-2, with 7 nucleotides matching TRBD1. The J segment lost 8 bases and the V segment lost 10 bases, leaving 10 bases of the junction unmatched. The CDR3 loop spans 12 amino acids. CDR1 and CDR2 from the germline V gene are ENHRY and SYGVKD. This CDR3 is CATSMTGQGYTF. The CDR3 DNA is TGTGCCACTAGCATGACAGGGCAAGGCTACACCTTC.

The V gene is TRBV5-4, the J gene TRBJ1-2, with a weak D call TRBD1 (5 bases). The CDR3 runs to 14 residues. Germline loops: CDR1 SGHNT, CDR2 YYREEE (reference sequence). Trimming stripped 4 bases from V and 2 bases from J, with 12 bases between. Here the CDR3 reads CASSPLSGNYGYTF. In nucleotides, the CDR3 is TGTGCCAGCAGCCCCCTCTCAGGGAACTATGGCTACACCTTC.

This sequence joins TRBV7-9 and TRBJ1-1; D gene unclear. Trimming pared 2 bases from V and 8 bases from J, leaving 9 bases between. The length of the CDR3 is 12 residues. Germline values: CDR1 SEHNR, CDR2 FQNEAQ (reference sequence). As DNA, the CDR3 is TGTGCCAGCAGCTTATTGGTGGGGGAAGCTTTCTTT. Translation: CASSLLVGEAFF.

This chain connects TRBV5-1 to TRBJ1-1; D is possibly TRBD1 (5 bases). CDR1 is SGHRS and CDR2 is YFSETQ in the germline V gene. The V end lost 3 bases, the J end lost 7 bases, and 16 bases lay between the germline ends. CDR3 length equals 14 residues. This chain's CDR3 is CASSWTSITGEAFF. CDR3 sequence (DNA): TGCGCCAGCAGCTGGACATCCATCACTGGTGAAGCTTTCTTT.

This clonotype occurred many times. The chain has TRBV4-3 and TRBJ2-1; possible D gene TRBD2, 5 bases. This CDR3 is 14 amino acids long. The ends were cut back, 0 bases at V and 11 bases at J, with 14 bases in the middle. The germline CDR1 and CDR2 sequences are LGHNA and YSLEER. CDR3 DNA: TGCGCCAGCAGCCAAGATCTTTCGGGGATTAAGCAGTTCTTC. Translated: CASSQDLSGIKQFF.

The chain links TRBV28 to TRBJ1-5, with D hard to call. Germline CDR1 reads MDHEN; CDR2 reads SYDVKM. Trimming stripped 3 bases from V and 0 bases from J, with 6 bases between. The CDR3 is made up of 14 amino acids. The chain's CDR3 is CASSFMDSNQPQHF. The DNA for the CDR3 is TGTGCCAGCAGTTTTATGGATAGCAATCAGCCCCAGCATTTT.

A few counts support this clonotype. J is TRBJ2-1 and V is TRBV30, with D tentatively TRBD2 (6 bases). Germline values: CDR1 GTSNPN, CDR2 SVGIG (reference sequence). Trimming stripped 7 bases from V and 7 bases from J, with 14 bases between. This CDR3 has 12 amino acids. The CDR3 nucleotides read TGTGCCTTTAGCGGCCTGGGGAATGAGCAGTTCTTC. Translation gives CAFSGLGNEQFF.

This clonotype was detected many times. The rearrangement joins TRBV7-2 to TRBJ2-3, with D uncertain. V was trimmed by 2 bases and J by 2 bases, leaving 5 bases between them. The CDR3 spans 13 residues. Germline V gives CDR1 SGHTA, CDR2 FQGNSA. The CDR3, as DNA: TGTGCCAGCAGCTTAAGTATCACAGATACGCAGTATTTT. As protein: CASSLSITDTQYF. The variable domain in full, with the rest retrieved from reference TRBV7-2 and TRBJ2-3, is GAGVSQSPSNKVTEKGKDVELRCDPISGHTALYWYRQSLGQGLEFLIYFQGNSAPDKSGLPSDRFSAERTGGSVSTLTIQRTQQEDSAVYLCASSLSITDTQYFGPGTRLTVL.

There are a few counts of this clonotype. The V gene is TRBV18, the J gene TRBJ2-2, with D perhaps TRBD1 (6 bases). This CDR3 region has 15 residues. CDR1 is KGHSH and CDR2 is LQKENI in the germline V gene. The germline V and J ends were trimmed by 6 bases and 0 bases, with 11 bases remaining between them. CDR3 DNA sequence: TGTGCCAGCTCTCGAGGACAGCCGAACACCGGGGAGCTGTTTTTT. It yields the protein CASSRGQPNTGELFF. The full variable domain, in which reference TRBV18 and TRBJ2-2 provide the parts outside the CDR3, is NAGVMQNPRHLVRRRGQEARLRCSPMKGHSHVYWYRQLPEEGLKFMVYLQKENIIDESGMPKERFSAEFPKEGPSILRIQQVVRGDSAAYFCASSRGQPNTGELFFGEGSRLTVL.

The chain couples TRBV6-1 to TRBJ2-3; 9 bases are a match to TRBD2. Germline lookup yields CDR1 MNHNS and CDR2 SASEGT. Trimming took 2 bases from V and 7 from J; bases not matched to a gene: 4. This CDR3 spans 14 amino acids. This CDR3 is CASSELAGPYTQYF. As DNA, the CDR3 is TGTGCCAGCAGTGAACTAGCGGGGCCTTATACGCAGTATTTT.

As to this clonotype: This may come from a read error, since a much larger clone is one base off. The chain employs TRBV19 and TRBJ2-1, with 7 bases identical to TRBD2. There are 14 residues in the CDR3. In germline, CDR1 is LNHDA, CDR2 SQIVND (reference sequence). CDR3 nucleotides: TGTGCCAGTAATACCGGGGGGACTTACAATGAGCAGTTATTC. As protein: CASNTGGTYNEQLF.

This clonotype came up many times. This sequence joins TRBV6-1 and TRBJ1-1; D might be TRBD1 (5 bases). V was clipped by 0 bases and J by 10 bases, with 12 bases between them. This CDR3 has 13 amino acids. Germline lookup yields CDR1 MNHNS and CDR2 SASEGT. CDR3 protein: CASSEAKGTRAFF. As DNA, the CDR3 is TGTGCCAGCAGTGAAGCGAAAGGGACGCGAGCTTTCTTT.

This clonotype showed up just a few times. In DNA form, the CDR3 reads TGCAGTGCTAGATATACCAGATCCTACGAGCAGTACTTC. The encoded protein is CSARYTRSYEQYF. J is TRBJ2-7 and V is TRBV20-1; D remains unclear. The CDR3 is 13 amino acids. Germline V gives CDR1 DFQATT, CDR2 SNEGSKA (reference sequence). With 2 bases removed from V and 1 base from J, the gap between germline ends came to 9 bases.